A single sample is the source of the 10 T cell receptor beta chains below, sequenced in a study of blood T cell repertoires in COVID-19. The assay was immunoSEQ multiplex PCR, and TCRdb's table has in-frame clones only and misses some. The sample contains under 50,000 clones, roughly 90% of which appear only once. The material sequenced was peripheral blood. All receptors derive from a human donor in a cohort sampled during active COVID-19.

The chain recombines TRBV28 with TRBJ1-3; unclear D gene. Germline V gene sequence: CDR1 MDHEN, CDR2 SYDVKM. The CDR3 extends over 14 amino acids. V was clipped by 7 bases and J by 3 bases, with 13 bases between them. The CDR3 spells CASNTPALGNTIYF. In DNA form, the CDR3 reads TGTGCCAGCAACACCCCCGCCCTTGGAAACACCATATATTTT.

V gene TRBV7-8 combines with J gene TRBJ2-1, with 8 nucleotides matching TRBD1. The CDR3 extends over 15 amino acids. Germline V gene lookup returns CDR1 SGHVS and CDR2 FQNEAQ. Unmatched junction bases numbered 8, after V lost 5 bases and J lost 5 bases. This CDR3 reads CASSLGQGINNEQFF. DNA for the CDR3: TGTGCCAGCAGCCTCGGACAGGGAATCAACAATGAGCAGTTCTTC.

This clone appeared once. The V call is TRBV18, the J call TRBJ2-7; TRBD2 matches 11 bases. CDR3 length: 17 residues. The J segment lost 3 bases and the V segment lost 1 base, leaving 8 bases of the junction unmatched. Germline V gene sequence: CDR1 KGHSH, CDR2 LQKENI. CDR3 protein: CASSPLITSGGFYEQYF. CDR3 nucleotide sequence: TGTGCCAGCTCACCACTCATCACTAGCGGGGGATTCTACGAGCAGTACTTC.

The sample holds one count of this clone. The chain links TRBV5-5 to TRBJ1-6; 9 bases match TRBD1. The CDR3 length is 17 residues. CDR1 is SGHKS and CDR2 is YYEKEE in the germline V gene (reference sequence). V lost 3 bases, J lost 0 bases, and 4 bases stayed unmatched. In DNA form, the CDR3 reads TGTGCCAGCAGCTCGTACAGGGGGCCCTCCTATAATTCACCCCTCCACTTT. It yields the protein CASSSYRGPSYNSPLHF. The full variable domain, in which reference TRBV5-5 and TRBJ1-6 provide the parts outside the CDR3, is DAGVTQSPTHLIKTRGQQVTLRCSPISGHKSVSWYQQVLGQGPQFIFQYYEKEERGRGNFPDRFSARQFPNYSSELNVNALLLGDSALYLCASSSYRGPSYNSPLHFGNGTRLTVT.

This clone showed up just once. The V call is TRBV14, the J call TRBJ2-5; the D gene is possibly TRBD1 (6 bases). The CDR3 extends over 13 amino acids. Trimming took off 4 bases at V and 5 bases at J, with 11 bases between the two ends. Germline-derived CDR1 and CDR2 are SGHDN and FVKESK. The CDR3 spells CASSRGTLETQYF. Written as DNA, the CDR3 is TGTGCCAGCAGCCGGGGGACATTGGAGACCCAGTACTTC.

This clone was detected once. The chain uses TRBV5-6 and TRBJ1-1; a possible D gene is TRBD1 (5 bases). CDR1 is SGHDT and CDR2 is YYEEEE in the germline V gene. The CDR3 runs 15 residues. Trimming stripped 2 bases from V and 0 bases from J, with 11 bases between. The CDR3 region is CASSFGAGLNTEAFF. The CDR3, as DNA: TGTGCCAGCAGCTTTGGGGCAGGACTGAACACTGAAGCTTTCTTT.

This clone was seen only once. This chain joins TRBV5-1 and TRBJ2-3; TRBD1 matches 7 bases. The V and J ends lost 4 bases and 0 bases, in that order; junction bases with no gene match: 5. The CDR3 length is 15 residues. Germline V lookup: CDR1 SGHRS, CDR2 YFSETQ. CDR3 in amino acids: CASSIGTVSTDTQYF. The CDR3 nucleotides are TGCGCCAGCAGCATCGGGACAGTTAGCACAGATACGCAGTATTTT. Full variable domain (remainder filled in from reference TRBV5-1 and TRBJ2-3): KAGVTQTPRYLIKTRGQQVTLSCSPISGHRSVSWYQQTPGQGLQFLFEYFSETQRNKGNFPGRFSGRQFSNSRSEMNVSTLELGDSALYLCASSIGTVSTDTQYFGPGTRLTVL.

This clone was counted once. This chain links TRBV4-3 with TRBJ1-3; D not certain. V was pared by 0 bases and J by 4 bases, with 10 bases between. This CDR3 is 15 amino acids long. Germline CDR1 and CDR2: LGHNA and YSLEER. The CDR3 DNA is TGCGCCAGCAGCCAAGAAACAGCGGGGGGAAACACCATATATTTT. This sequence encodes CASSQETAGGNTIYF.

CDR3 DNA sequence: TGTGCCAGCTCACCCCTCCAGGGGGCGTACAATGAGCAGTTCTTC. Translating it yields CASSPLQGAYNEQFF. The chain couples TRBV18 to TRBJ2-1, with TRBD1 matching over 8 bases. This CDR3 contains 15 residues. Germline V gene data show CDR1 as KGHSH and CDR2 as LQKENI. J was trimmed by 4 bases and V by 3 bases; bases with no gene match: 5.

The count of this clone is one. The rearrangement links TRBV20-1 to TRBJ1-5; tentative D call: TRBD1 (5 bases). The CDR3 consists of 15 residues. CDR1 and CDR2 (germline): DFQATT, SNEGSKA (reference sequence). The V end lost 3 bases, the J end lost 5 bases, and 17 bases lay between the germline ends. CDR3 coding DNA: TGCAGTGCTAGTATGGAACTCCAGGGCCATCAGCCCCAGCATTTT. This gives the protein CSASMELQGHQPQHF.